This T cell receptor (beta chain) comes out of a study of cytomegalovirus exposure and HLA in healthy donors. Study in general: Among the roughly 400 genotyped donors, approximately 82% were placed in the Caucasian-associated ancestry cluster.

CDR1 is LGHNA and CDR2 is YNFKEQ in the germline V gene. CDR3 length: 15 residues. With 4 bases clipped from V and 3 bases from J, the junction kept 9 bases outside the gene matches. The PCR made use of 60 Vbeta and 13 Jbeta primers. Sequenced by immunoSEQ multiplex PCR; TCRdb stores in-frame clones only, minus some. The table has about 150,000 clones, about 68% seen once. Points on this clone: Its antigen is as yet unknown.

Study observations and caveats: In an earlier analysis, about 87% or about 30%: the productive usage of most TCR beta V segments. Later analysis identified a missense DCLRE1C variant that was linked to TCR beta V- and J-gene trimming. Exclusion applied to some V segments, including TRBV6-2 and TRBV6-3, as they were indistinguishable.

This receptor was identified in a young man in good health and CMV-seronegative. The chain couples TRBV4-2 to TRBJ2-7, with TRBD2 matching over 7 bases. Input material: PBMCs. CDR3 sequence: CASSPALASGYEQYF. The CDR3 DNA is TGTGCCAGCAGCCCCGCCCTCGCTAGCGGCTACGAGCAGTACTTC.